There are many counts of the clone carrying this T cell receptor (beta chain). Its antigen remains unknown. The data were obtained in a study of T cells in Graves' hyperthyroidism and ophthalmopathy. The study, taken as a whole, reports: The majority of expanded thyroid clonotypes above 0.001 also appeared in blood.

Each diagnosis drew on symptoms, thyroxine, TRAb, thyroid ultrasound and orbital computed tomography findings. Around 10 ml fresh peripheral blood yielded the PBMCs. The investigators amplified TCR beta CDR3 regions from RNA transcripts. The TCR CDR3 first-round RT-PCR relied on the HTBI primer set. One entry per CDR3 protein results from TCRdb running MiXCR on the multiplex PCR reads. The table shows under 350,000 distinct CDR3 sequences, with more than 15% occurring only once. The CDR3 is made up of 19 amino acids. The V and J ends lost 3 bases and 2 bases respectively, with 25 bases between them. Germline V gene sequence: CDR1 KGHSH, CDR2 LQKENI.

The chain links TRBV18 to TRBJ2-5, with D maybe TRBD1 (6 bases). The sample comprised blood. This receptor was taken from a woman aged 55-69 years with Graves' ophthalmopathy. CDR3 region: CASSPTPYFGQNIQETQYF. The CDR3 DNA sequence: TGTGCCAGCTCACCCACTCCGTACTTCGGACAGAATATACAAGAGACCCAGTACTTC. Full variable domain (rest looked up from reference TRBV18 and TRBJ2-5): NAGVMQNPRHLVRRRGQEARLRCSPMKGHSHVYWYRQLPEEGLKFMVYLQKENIIDESGMPKERFSAEFPKEGPSILRIQQVVRGDSAAYFCASSPTPYFGQNIQETQYFGPGTRLLVL.